This T cell receptor (beta chain) was retrieved from a study of T cell changes during pregnancy in multiple sclerosis. Profiling relied on immunoSEQ multiplex PCR, and the TCRdb table lists in-frame clones only, not all of them. The sample lists roughly 40,000 clones, around 90% seen once, with about 2.1% in the top ten. Looked up from germline, CDR1 is SNHLY and CDR2 is FYNNEI. The CDR3 length is 16 residues. V lost 4 bases, J lost 5 bases, and 7 bases stayed unmatched. This chain connects TRBV2 to TRBJ2-3; 12 bases fit TRBD2. The specimen comprised CD4+ T cells from peripheral blood mononuclear cells, sampled after pregnancy. The clonotype originates from a female donor in good health, enrolled as a control in a pregnancy study. This chain's CDR3 is CASSGLASGGGDTQYF. DNA for the CDR3: TGTGCCAGCAGTGGTTTGGCTAGCGGGGGGGGAGATACGCAGTATTTT.